This paragraph reports one T cell receptor beta chain. TCRdb keeps only in-frame clones here, not all; method: immunoSEQ multiplex PCR. The data show 200,000 to 300,000 clones, 85% to 90% seen once. The data stem from a study of blood T cell repertoires in COVID-19. There are 16 residues in the CDR3. The germline V gene has CDR1 SGHDN and CDR2 FVKESK. Trimming cost V 4 bases and J 6 bases, with 21 bases left between them. This TCR derives from a woman in her twenties or thirties who had recovered from COVID-19. V gene TRBV14 combines with J gene TRBJ1-2, with D perhaps TRBD1 (5 bases). The specimen sequenced was PBMCs or T cells enriched from blood (not recorded which). The CDR3 DNA reads TGTGCCAGCAGCCTTCGGGCTTTGGGGGGAACAAATGGCTACACCTTC. Translation: CASSLRALGGTNGYTF.